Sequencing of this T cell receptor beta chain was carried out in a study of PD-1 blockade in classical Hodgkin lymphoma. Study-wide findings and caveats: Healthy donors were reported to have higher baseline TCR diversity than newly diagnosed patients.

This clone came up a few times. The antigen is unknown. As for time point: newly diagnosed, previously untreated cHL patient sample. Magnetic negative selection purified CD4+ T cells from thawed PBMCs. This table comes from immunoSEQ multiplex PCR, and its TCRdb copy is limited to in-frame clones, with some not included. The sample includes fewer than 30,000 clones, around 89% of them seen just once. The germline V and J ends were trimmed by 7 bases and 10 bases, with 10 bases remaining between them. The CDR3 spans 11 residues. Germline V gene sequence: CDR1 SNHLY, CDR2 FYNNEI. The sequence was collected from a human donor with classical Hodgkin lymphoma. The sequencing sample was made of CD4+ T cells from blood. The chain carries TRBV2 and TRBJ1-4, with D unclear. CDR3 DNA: TGTGCCAGCACAGTGACGAGAAAACTGTTTTTT. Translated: CASTVTRKLFF.